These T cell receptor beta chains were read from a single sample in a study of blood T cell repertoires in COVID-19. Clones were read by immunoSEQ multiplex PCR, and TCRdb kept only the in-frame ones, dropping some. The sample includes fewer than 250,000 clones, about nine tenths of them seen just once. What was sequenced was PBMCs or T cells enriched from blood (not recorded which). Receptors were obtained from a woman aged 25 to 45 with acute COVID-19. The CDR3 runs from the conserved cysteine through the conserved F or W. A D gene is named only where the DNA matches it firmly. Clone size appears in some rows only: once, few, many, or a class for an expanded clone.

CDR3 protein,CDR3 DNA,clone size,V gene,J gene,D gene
CASSDRTGQYTGELFF,TGTGCCAGCAGTGACCGAACGGGACAGTACACCGGGGAGCTGTTTTTT,NA,TRBV6-4,TRBJ2-2,TRBD1
CASSPGGQSYQPQHF,TGTGCCAGCAGCCCAGGTGGGCAGAGCTATCAGCCCCAGCATTTT,few,TRBV11-2,TRBJ1-5,NA
CASSHGGTNTGELFF,TGTGCCAGCAGCCATGGGGGGACCAACACCGGGGAGCTGTTTTTT,NA,TRBV5-6,TRBJ2-2,NA
CASSLARDEQYF,TGCGCCAGCAGCTTGGCCAGGGACGAGCAGTACTTC,NA,TRBV5-1,TRBJ2-7,NA
CASSVDRGNSPLHF,TGTGCCAGCAGTGTGGACAGGGGAAATTCACCCCTCCACTTT,NA,TRBV2,TRBJ1-6,TRBD1
CASRNGGRTEAFF,TGTGCCAGCCGAAACGGGGGGCGGACTGAAGCTTTCTTT,NA,TRBV3-1/TRBV3-2,TRBJ1-1,NA
CASSPRQGDEKLFF,TGTGCCAGCTCACCAAGGCAGGGTGACGAAAAACTGTTTTTT,NA,TRBV18,TRBJ1-4,NA
CASSFPLAGTNEQFF,TGTGCCAGCAGTTTCCCGCTAGCGGGGACCAATGAGCAGTTCTTC,NA,TRBV28,TRBJ2-1,TRBD2
CASSTGSYEQFF,TGTGCCAGCTCAACCGGGAGTTATGAGCAGTTCTTC,many,TRBV27,TRBJ2-1,NA
CASSEQAGTAEKLFF,TGCGCCAGCAGTGAGCAAGCCGGGACAGCTGAAAAACTGTTTTTT,few,TRBV10-1,TRBJ1-4,TRBD1
CASSPIRQGVNEKLFF,TGTGCCAGCAGCCCTATAAGACAGGGGGTTAATGAAAAACTGTTTTTT,NA,TRBV14,TRBJ1-4,TRBD1
CASRPGQRNQPQHF,TGTGCCAGCAGACCGGGACAGCGCAATCAGCCCCAGCATTTT,NA,TRBV6-5,TRBJ1-5,TRBD1
CASSEARGYNEQFF,TGTGCCAGCAGTGAAGCACGGGGTTACAATGAGCAGTTCTTC,NA,TRBV6-1,TRBJ2-1,NA
CASSIGQGDHQPQHF,TGTGCCAGTAGTATAGGCCAGGGGGACCATCAGCCCCAGCATTTT,NA,TRBV19,TRBJ1-5,TRBD1
CSARDPYGYTF,TGCAGTGCTAGAGACCCTTATGGCTACACCTTC,NA,TRBV20-1,TRBJ1-2,NA
CASRGPGTGVSGQFF,TGTGCCAGCAGAGGTCCCGGGACAGGGGTTTCGGGGCAGTTCTTC,NA,TRBV6-5,TRBJ2-1,TRBD1
CASRDRGSGEKLFF,TGTGCCAGCAGAGACAGGGGGTCGGGTGAAAAACTGTTTTTT,NA,TRBV2,TRBJ1-4,TRBD1
CASSPGQGETYEQYF,TGTGCCAGCTCACCGGGACAGGGTGAGACCTACGAGCAGTACTTC,NA,TRBV18,TRBJ2-7,TRBD1
CASKGANRTDTQYF,TGTGCCAGCAAGGGGGCGAACCGCACAGATACGCAGTATTTT,NA,TRBV21-1,TRBJ2-3,NA
CASSFGGSTGELFF,TGCGCCAGCAGCTTCGGGGGTTCCACCGGGGAGCTGTTTTTT,NA,TRBV5-1,TRBJ2-2,NA
CASSTWGGPYNSPLHF,TGTGCCAGCAGTACCTGGGGAGGGCCCTATAATTCACCCCTCCACTTT,many,TRBV25-1,TRBJ1-6,NA
CASSQGTVAGNTIYF,TGTGCCAGCAGCCAAGGAACGGTGGCTGGAAACACCATATATTTT,NA,TRBV3-1/TRBV3-2,TRBJ1-3,NA
CASSVDDRVSDQPQHF,TGTGCCAGCAGCGTAGATGACAGGGTGTCCGATCAGCCCCAGCATTTT,NA,TRBV9,TRBJ1-5,TRBD1
CATQGADYGYTF,TGTGCCACGCAGGGGGCGGACTATGGCTACACCTTC,NA,TRBV24-1,TRBJ1-2,TRBD1
CASSYRDRVSPGELFF,TGTGCCAGCAGTTATCGGGACAGGGTTTCCCCCGGGGAGCTGTTTTTT,NA,TRBV6-5,TRBJ2-2,TRBD1
CATARLAGLDEQFF,TGTGCCACCGCGCGGTTAGCGGGGTTAGATGAGCAGTTCTTC,NA,TRBV6-5,TRBJ2-1,TRBD2
CASSYATSGGLYTGELFF,TGTGCCAGCAGTTACGCGACTAGCGGGGGGTTGTACACCGGGGAGCTGTTTTTT,NA,TRBV27,TRBJ2-2,TRBD2
CASSLGRDETHF,TGTGCCAGCAGCTTGGGCCGGGATGAAACACACTTC,few,TRBV7-9,TRBJ1-2,NA
CASRGQGFYEQYF,TGTGCCAGCAGGGGACAGGGGTTCTACGAGCAGTACTTC,once,TRBV14,TRBJ2-7,TRBD1
CASSQGLLDRISYGYTF,TGCGCCAGCAGCCAAGGTCTACTGGACAGAATTTCCTATGGCTACACCTTC,NA,TRBV4-3,TRBJ1-2,NA
CSVERGLNEQFF,TGCAGCGTTGAGCGGGGGCTAAATGAGCAGTTCTTC,few,TRBV29-1,TRBJ2-1,NA
CASSLRRGDQPQHF,TGTGCCAGCAGTTTGCGGCGGGGGGATCAGCCCCAGCATTTT,NA,TRBV27,TRBJ1-5,NA
CASSRSGGEETQYF,TGTGCCAGCAGCCGCAGCGGGGGGGAGGAGACCCAGTACTTC,NA,TRBV4-2,TRBJ2-5,TRBD2
CASSRGQAGGGYTF,TGTGCCAGCAGTAGGGGGCAGGCAGGCGGTGGCTACACCTTC,NA,TRBV27,TRBJ1-2,TRBD1
CASTSGQANTEAFF,TGTGCCAGCACCTCGGGACAGGCCAACACTGAAGCTTTCTTT,NA,TRBV7-2,TRBJ1-1,TRBD1
CASSSVQDSNTGELFF,TGTGCCAGCAGCTCGGTGCAGGACTCGAACACCGGGGAGCTGTTTTTT,NA,TRBV11-2,TRBJ2-2,NA
CASSRIGGTSGWRQFF,TGTGCCAGCAGCCGAATCGGGGGGACTAGCGGTTGGAGGCAGTTCTTC,NA,TRBV2,TRBJ2-1,TRBD2
CASSPRTGENTEAFF,TGTGCCAGCTCACCTCGGACAGGGGAGAACACTGAAGCTTTCTTT,NA,TRBV18,TRBJ1-1,TRBD1
CASSPGTGDQPQHF,TGTGCCAGCAGCCCCGGGACAGGGGATCAGCCCCAGCATTTT,NA,TRBV7-2,TRBJ1-5,TRBD1
CASSPLLAGEDNEQFF,TGCGCCAGCAGCCCTCTACTAGCGGGGGAGGACAATGAGCAGTTCTTC,NA,TRBV4-3,TRBJ2-1,TRBD2
CASSYTGGGGYEQYF,TGTGCCAGCAGCTATACAGGGGGCGGAGGCTACGAGCAGTACTTC,NA,TRBV11-2,TRBJ2-7,TRBD1
CASRRTGMESNSPLHF,TGTGCCAGCAGGCGGACAGGGATGGAATCCAATTCACCCCTCCACTTT,few,TRBV2,TRBJ1-6,TRBD1
CASSPGGASTEAFF,TGTGCCAGCAGCCCCGGGGGGGCGAGCACTGAAGCTTTCTTT,NA,TRBV7-6,TRBJ1-1,NA
CASSLWGRADTQYF,TGTGCCAGCAGTTTATGGGGGCGGGCAGATACGCAGTATTTT,NA,TRBV7-8,TRBJ2-3,NA
CASSLHEAGETEAFF,TGTGCCAGCAGCCTCCATGAGGCGGGGGAGACTGAAGCTTTCTTT,NA,TRBV7-6,TRBJ1-1,NA
CASSLGMGRGRGYTF,TGTGCCAGCAGCTTAGGGATGGGGCGGGGACGGGGCTACACCTTC,once,TRBV11-2,TRBJ1-2,NA
CASSLGQGLAYTF,TGCGCCAGCAGCTTGGGACAGGGTTTAGCCTACACCTTC,NA,TRBV5-1,TRBJ1-2,TRBD1
CASSEYGDEAFF,TGTGCCAGCAGTGAGTACGGAGACGAAGCTTTCTTT,NA,TRBV6-1,TRBJ1-1,NA
CASSDLGLAGGDRGTGELFF,TGTGCCAGCAGTGACCTAGGACTAGCGGGGGGGGACCGGGGCACCGGGGAGCTGTTTTTT,NA,TRBV2,TRBJ2-2,TRBD2